This T cell receptor (beta chain) was captured by sequencing in a study of T cell changes during pregnancy in multiple sclerosis. Assay: immunoSEQ multiplex PCR; the TCRdb copy retains only in-frame clones and omits some. This table has under 80,000 clones, 92% appearing once. In this sample, this clone turned up a few times. This clonotype originated in a female donor with multiple sclerosis, enrolled in a pregnancy study. The sample consisted of peripheral blood, taken before pregnancy.

CDR3 sequence (DNA): TGTGCCAGCAGTCTGACAGGGTCGGCCCAGCCCCAGCATTTT. Its translation is CASSLTGSAQPQHF. The rearrangement links TRBV27 to TRBJ1-5; 7 bases match TRBD1. The CDR3 spans 14 residues. With V trimmed by 5 bases and J by 7 bases, 8 bases remained unmatched. The germline CDR1 and CDR2 sequences are MNHEY and SMNVEV (reference sequence).